Following are 20 T cell receptor beta chains from one sample sequenced in a study of CD8 T cells in Susac syndrome. Random hexamers served to reverse transcribe roughly 0.45 to 1 ug RNA. Via MiXCR, TCRdb re-called the immunoSEQ multiplex PCR reads, giving one row per CDR3 protein. The table includes 130,000 or so distinct CDR3 sequences, under 96% detected once. The source material was CD4+ T cells from PBMCs. The receptor set was obtained from a human donor with Susac syndrome.

The chain employs TRBV11-2 and TRBJ2-1; D is ambiguous. The germline V gene has CDR1 SGHAT and CDR2 FQNNGV. V lost 4 bases to trimming and J lost 9 bases, with 10 bases between them. The CDR3 spans 12 residues. The CDR3 spells CASSYLGIEQFF. Written as DNA, the CDR3 is TGTGCCAGCAGCTATCTAGGCATTGAGCAGTTCTTC.

This clonotype came up once. V is TRBV7-2 and J is TRBJ2-7; tentatively, D is TRBD1 or TRBD2 (5 bases each). CDR3 size: 15 residues. Per the germline V gene, CDR1 is SGHTA and CDR2 is FQGNSA. The V and J ends lost 5 bases and 6 bases respectively, with 20 bases between them. The CDR3, as DNA: TGTGCCAGCAGCCCGGGGCCTGCAGAGCGCCTCGAGCAGTACTTC. This translates into CASSPGPAERLEQYF.

The chain uses TRBV29-1 and TRBJ1-2, with D unresolved. This CDR3 contains 13 residues. The ends were cut back, 7 bases at V and 5 bases at J, with 17 bases in the middle. From germline, CDR1 is SQVTM and CDR2 ANQGSEA. CDR3 coding DNA: TGCAGCGCCCGTCCCATCTCTGCTTATGGCTACACCTTC. The encoded protein is CSARPISAYGYTF.

V is TRBV5-1 and J is TRBJ2-2, with TRBD2 as a possible D gene (6 bases). V was shortened by 0 bases and J by 0 bases, with 9 bases between the two germline ends. This CDR3 has 16 amino acids. CDR1 and CDR2 (germline): SGHRS, YFSETQ. In DNA form, the CDR3 reads TGCGCCAGCAGCTTGGCCACTAGCCCGAACACCGGGGAGCTGTTTTTT. Translation: CASSLATSPNTGELFF.

The genes are TRBV12-3 or TRBV12-4 and TRBJ2-7; no definite D call. V gave up 3 bases and J gave up 3 bases, with 6 bases separating them. The CDR3 has 12 amino acids. This chain's CDR3 is CASSFHGYEQYF. DNA for the CDR3: TGTGCCAGCAGTTTTCATGGCTACGAGCAGTACTTC.

The sample holds one count of this clonotype. The V call is TRBV20-1, the J call TRBJ2-7; D unresolved. The germline V gene encodes CDR1 DFQATT and CDR2 SNEGSKA (reference sequence). The germline V and J ends were trimmed by 5 bases and 0 bases, with 11 bases remaining between them. The CDR3 loop spans 13 amino acids. The CDR3 nucleotides are TGCAGTGCTGGCCCTTGGAGCTCCTACGAGCAGTACTTC. This gives the protein CSAGPWSSYEQYF.

The genes are TRBV20-1 and TRBJ1-1; 8 bases align to TRBD1. The CDR3 runs 13 residues. J lost 5 bases, V lost 2 bases, and 4 bases had no gene match. CDR1 DFQATT and CDR2 SNEGSKA come from the germline V gene (reference sequence). Here the CDR3 reads CSARSTGVTEAFF. As DNA, the CDR3 is TGCAGTGCTAGATCGACAGGGGTGACTGAAGCTTTCTTT.

This chain links TRBV20-1 with TRBJ2-7, with D tentatively TRBD2 (5 bases). The CDR3 has 14 residues. Germline CDR1 DFQATT, CDR2 SNEGSKA (reference sequence). Deletions cut 1 base from V and 3 bases from J, with 13 bases between. The CDR3 region has the DNA TGCAGTGCTAGAGCAGCGAGAGGGAACTACGAGCAGTACTTC. Translation: CSARAARGNYEQYF.

The V gene is TRBV4-2, the J gene TRBJ2-3; D gene ambiguous. This CDR3 has 14 amino acids. V was clipped by 1 base and J by 6 bases, with 11 bases between them. CDR1 is LGHNA, CDR2 YNFKEQ, per germline. CDR3 bases: TGTGCCAGCAGCCAAGGTACCGCGGAGGATACGCAGTATTTT. This gives the protein CASSQGTAEDTQYF.

V gene TRBV30 combines with J gene TRBJ2-3, with D possibly being TRBD2 (5 bases). This CDR3 is 14 amino acids long. CDR1 and CDR2 from the germline V gene are GTSNPN and SVGIG (reference sequence). The germline V and J ends were trimmed by 0 bases and 4 bases, with 11 bases remaining between them. The CDR3: CAWSVRGSPDTQYF. CDR3 nucleotides: TGTGCCTGGAGTGTACGAGGGAGCCCAGATACGCAGTATTTT.

The rearrangement joins TRBV20-1 to TRBJ2-5; 8 bases map to TRBD1. This CDR3 spans 16 amino acids. V shed 5 bases and J 5 bases; nucleotides not matched to a gene: 16. Germline V gives CDR1 DFQATT, CDR2 SNEGSKA (reference sequence). CDR3 in DNA: TGCAGTGCTCGACATCAGACCAGGGGGCGTCGCGAGACCCAGTACTTC. Its protein is CSARHQTRGRRETQYF.

V is TRBV30 and J is TRBJ1-2; D not resolved. The CDR3 is 13 residues long. V was cut by 0 bases and J by 1 base, with 6 bases left in between. Germline V CDR1 and CDR2: GTSNPN, SVGIG (reference sequence). Written as DNA, the CDR3 is TGTGCCTGGAGTGTACTGTATAACTATGGCTACACCTTC. This sequence encodes CAWSVLYNYGYTF. The complete variable domain, with remaining parts taken from reference TRBV30 and TRBJ1-2, reads SQTIHQWPATLVQPVGSPLSLECTVEGTSNPNLYWYRQAAGRGLQLLFYSVGIGQISSEVPQNLSASRPQDRQFILSSKKLLLSDSGFYLCAWSVLYNYGYTFGSGTRLTVV.

This chain uses TRBV9 with TRBJ1-2; 7 positions agree with TRBD1. This CDR3 spans 16 amino acids. J gave up 4 bases and V 0 bases, and 9 bases lay outside the gene matches. Germline V gene sequence: CDR1 SGDLS, CDR2 YYNGEE. The CDR3 protein is CASSVDPGGTIYGYTF. CDR3 coding DNA: TGTGCCAGCAGCGTAGATCCAGGGGGGACTATCTATGGCTACACCTTC.

The chain has TRBV12-3 or TRBV12-4 and TRBJ2-7, with a weak D call TRBD2 (6 bases). Trimming took 4 bases from V and 3 from J, leaving 13 bases between them. The CDR3 totals 14 residues. The CDR3 reads CASSSAGRDYEQYF. CDR3 bases: TGTGCCAGCAGTTCGGCTGGGCGGGACTACGAGCAGTACTTC.

J is TRBJ1-5 and V is TRBV20-1; 7 bases align to TRBD1. The V segment lost 5 bases and the J segment 1 base; nucleotides outside the gene matches: 5. The V gene's germline CDR1 is DFQATT and CDR2 SNEGSKA (reference sequence). CDR3 length: 14 amino acids. The DNA of the CDR3 is TGCAGTGCTTGGGACAGCCGAAGCAATCAGCCCCAGCATTTT. Its protein is CSAWDSRSNQPQHF.

The chain recombines TRBV5-4 with TRBJ2-7; possible D gene TRBD2, 5 bases. Germline CDR1 reads SGHNT; CDR2 reads YYREEE (reference sequence). CDR3 length: 13 residues. V lost 4 bases, J lost 5 bases, and 13 bases lay in between. The CDR3 region has the DNA TGTGCCAGCAGCCTGAACATCGGGAACGAGCAGTACTTC. This translates into CASSLNIGNEQYF.

V usage is TRBV4-1 and J usage is TRBJ1-5; 9 positions match TRBD1. The V and J ends lost 0 bases and 6 bases, in that order; junction bases with no gene match: 6. CDR1 is MGHRA and CDR2 is YSYEKL in the germline V gene. The CDR3 extends over 16 amino acids. CDR3 sequence reads: CASSQEAGTGIQPQHF. For the CDR3, the DNA is TGCGCCAGCAGCCAAGAGGCCGGGACAGGGATTCAGCCCCAGCATTTT.

The chain has TRBV28 and TRBJ2-7, with 8 bases identical to TRBD1. V trimming: 6 bases; J trimming: 3 bases; junction bases outside the gene matches: 7. The CDR3 runs 14 residues. The germline gives CDR1 MDHEN, CDR2 SYDVKM. Written as DNA, the CDR3 is TGTGCCAGCAGACCCGGGACAGGTTACTACGAGCAGTACTTC. Translation: CASRPGTGYYEQYF.

The rearrangement uses TRBV20-1 and TRBJ1-1, with unresolved D. The CDR3 has 14 residues. V lost 4 bases to trimming and J lost 1 base, with 13 bases between them. CDR1 is DFQATT, CDR2 SNEGSKA, per germline (reference sequence). In DNA, the CDR3 is TGCAGTGCTAAAACCCGGCAGACGAACACTGAAGCTTTCTTT. Its protein is CSAKTRQTNTEAFF.

The rearrangement joins TRBV20-1 to TRBJ1-1; D unclear. The V and J ends lost 6 bases and 1 base respectively, with 12 bases between them. The CDR3 has 13 amino acids. CDR1 and CDR2 (germline): DFQATT, SNEGSKA (reference sequence). The CDR3 coding sequence is TGCAGTGCCCGCCGGGGTGAGAACACTGAAGCTTTCTTT. The encoded protein is CSARRGENTEAFF.